At least ten counts were recorded for the clone carrying this T cell receptor (beta chain). The data stem from a study of early T cells in non-severe SARS-CoV-2 infection. Study summary: Whole-blood bulk RNA, unsorted, was sequenced, and chains were unpaired.

V lost 4 bases, J lost 5 bases, and 10 bases stayed unmatched. CDR3 size: 16 residues. CDR1 and CDR2 (germline): SSHAT, FNYEAQ (reference sequence). Via MiXCR, TCRdb re-called the 5' RACE reads, giving one row per CDR3 protein. The table lists about 52,000 distinct CDR3 sequences, approximately 10% of them singletons. The TCR was taken from an adult who was a healthcare worker with PCR-confirmed SARS-CoV-2 infection or an uninfected control (not recorded which). J is TRBJ2-2 and V is TRBV7-7; 7 bases match TRBD1. The sample taken for sequencing was whole blood. In DNA form, the CDR3 reads TGTGCCAGCAGCTCTACAGGGGTCCTGGGGACCGGGGAGCTGTTTTTT. This gives the protein CASSSTGVLGTGELFF.